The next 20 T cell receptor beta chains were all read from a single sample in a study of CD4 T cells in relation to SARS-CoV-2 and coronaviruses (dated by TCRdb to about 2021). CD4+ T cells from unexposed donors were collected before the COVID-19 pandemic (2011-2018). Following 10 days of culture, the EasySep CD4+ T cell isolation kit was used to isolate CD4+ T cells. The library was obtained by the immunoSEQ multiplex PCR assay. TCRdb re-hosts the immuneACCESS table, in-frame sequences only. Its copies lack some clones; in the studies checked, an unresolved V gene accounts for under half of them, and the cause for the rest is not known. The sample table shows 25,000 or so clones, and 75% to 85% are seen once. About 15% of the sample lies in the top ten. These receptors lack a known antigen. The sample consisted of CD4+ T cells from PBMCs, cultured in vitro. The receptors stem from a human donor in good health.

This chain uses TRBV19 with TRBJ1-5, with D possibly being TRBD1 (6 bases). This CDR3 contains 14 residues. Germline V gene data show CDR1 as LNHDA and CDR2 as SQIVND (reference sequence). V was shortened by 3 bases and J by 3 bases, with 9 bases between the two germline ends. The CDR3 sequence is CASSIRDNNQPQHF. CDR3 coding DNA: TGTGCCAGTAGTATTAGGGACAACAATCAGCCCCAGCATTTT.

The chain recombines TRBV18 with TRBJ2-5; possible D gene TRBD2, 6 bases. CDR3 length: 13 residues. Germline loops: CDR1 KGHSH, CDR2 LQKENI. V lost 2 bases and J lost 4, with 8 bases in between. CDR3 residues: CASSPGGSETQYF. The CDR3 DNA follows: TGTGCCAGCTCACCAGGGGGGTCAGAGACCCAGTACTTC.

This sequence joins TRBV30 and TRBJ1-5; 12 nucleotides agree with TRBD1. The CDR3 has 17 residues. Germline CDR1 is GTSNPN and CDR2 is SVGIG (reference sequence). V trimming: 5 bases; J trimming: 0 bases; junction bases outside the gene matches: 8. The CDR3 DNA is TGTGCCTGGTCCCGGGACAGGGGGCCTTCTAGCAATCAGCCCCAGCATTTT. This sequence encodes CAWSRDRGPSSNQPQHF.

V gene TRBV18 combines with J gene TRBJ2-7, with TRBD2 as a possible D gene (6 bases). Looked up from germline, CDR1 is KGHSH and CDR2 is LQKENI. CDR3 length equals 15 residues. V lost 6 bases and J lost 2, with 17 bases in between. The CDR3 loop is CASSPKGGFPYEQYF. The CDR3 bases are TGTGCCAGCTCTCCAAAAGGAGGGTTCCCCTACGAGCAGTACTTC.

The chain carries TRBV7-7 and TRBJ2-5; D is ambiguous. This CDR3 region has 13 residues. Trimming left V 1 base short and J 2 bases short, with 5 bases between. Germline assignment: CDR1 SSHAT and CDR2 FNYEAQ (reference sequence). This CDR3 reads CASSLGLQETQYF. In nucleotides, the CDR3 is TGTGCCAGCAGCTTAGGACTTCAAGAGACCCAGTACTTC.

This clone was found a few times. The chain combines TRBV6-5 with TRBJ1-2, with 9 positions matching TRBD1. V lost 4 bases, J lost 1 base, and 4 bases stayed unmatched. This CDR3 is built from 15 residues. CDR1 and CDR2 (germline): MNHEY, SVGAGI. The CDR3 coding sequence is TGTGCCAGCAGTTCCAGGACAGGGGATAACTATGGCTACACCTTC. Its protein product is CASSSRTGDNYGYTF.

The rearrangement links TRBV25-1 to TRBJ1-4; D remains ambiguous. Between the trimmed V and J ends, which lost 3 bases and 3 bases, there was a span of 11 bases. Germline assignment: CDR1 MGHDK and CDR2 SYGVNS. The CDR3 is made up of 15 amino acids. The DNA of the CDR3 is TGTGCCAGCAGTGACGGGAAACACTCTAATGAAAAACTGTTTTTT. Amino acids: CASSDGKHSNEKLFF. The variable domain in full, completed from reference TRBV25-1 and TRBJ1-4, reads EADIYQTPRYLVIGTGKKITLECSQTMGHDKMYWYQQDPGMELHLIHYSYGVNSTEKGDLSSESTVSRIRTEHFPLTLESARPSHTSQYLCASSDGKHSNEKLFFGSGTQLSVL.

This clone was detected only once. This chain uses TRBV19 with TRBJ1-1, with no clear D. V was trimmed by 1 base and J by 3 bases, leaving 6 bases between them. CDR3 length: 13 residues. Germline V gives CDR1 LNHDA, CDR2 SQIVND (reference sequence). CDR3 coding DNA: TGTGCCAGTAGTATAGGGGGATACACTGAAGCTTTCTTT. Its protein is CASSIGGYTEAFF. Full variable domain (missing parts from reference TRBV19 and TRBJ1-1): DGGITQSPKYLFRKEGQNVTLSCEQNLNHDAMYWYRQDPGQGLRLIYYSQIVNDFQKGDIAEGYSVSREKKESFPLTVTSAQKNPTAFYLCASSIGGYTEAFFGQGTRLTVV.

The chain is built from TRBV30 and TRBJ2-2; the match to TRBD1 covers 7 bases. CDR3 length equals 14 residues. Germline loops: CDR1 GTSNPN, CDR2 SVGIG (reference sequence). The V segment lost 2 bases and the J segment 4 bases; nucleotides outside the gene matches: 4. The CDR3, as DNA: TGTGCCTGGAGTAAGAGGGGGCTCACCGGGGAGCTGTTTTTT. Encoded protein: CAWSKRGLTGELFF.

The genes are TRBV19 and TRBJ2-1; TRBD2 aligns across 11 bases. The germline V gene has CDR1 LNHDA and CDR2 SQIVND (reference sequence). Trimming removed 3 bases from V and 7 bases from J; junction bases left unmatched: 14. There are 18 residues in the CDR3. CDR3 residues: CASSIGLAGGLWRNEQFF. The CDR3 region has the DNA TGTGCCAGTAGTATCGGCCTAGCGGGAGGCCTCTGGAGAAATGAGCAGTTCTTC. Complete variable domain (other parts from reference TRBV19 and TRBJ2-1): DGGITQSPKYLFRKEGQNVTLSCEQNLNHDAMYWYRQDPGQGLRLIYYSQIVNDFQKGDIAEGYSVSREKKESFPLTVTSAQKNPTAFYLCASSIGLAGGLWRNEQFFGPGTRLTVL.

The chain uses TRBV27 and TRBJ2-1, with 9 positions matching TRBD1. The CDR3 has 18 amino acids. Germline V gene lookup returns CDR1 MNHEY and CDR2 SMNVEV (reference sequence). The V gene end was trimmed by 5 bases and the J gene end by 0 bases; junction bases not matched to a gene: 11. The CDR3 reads CASSPTTGQGSSYNEQFF. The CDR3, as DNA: TGTGCCAGCAGTCCGACCACCGGACAGGGGAGCTCCTACAATGAGCAGTTCTTC.

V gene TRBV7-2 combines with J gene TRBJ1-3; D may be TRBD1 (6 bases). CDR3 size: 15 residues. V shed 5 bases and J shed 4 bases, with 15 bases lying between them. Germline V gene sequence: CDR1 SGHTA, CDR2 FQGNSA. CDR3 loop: CASSLIPDSGNTIYF. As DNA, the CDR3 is TGTGCCAGCAGCCTAATCCCGGACAGCGGAAACACCATATATTTT.

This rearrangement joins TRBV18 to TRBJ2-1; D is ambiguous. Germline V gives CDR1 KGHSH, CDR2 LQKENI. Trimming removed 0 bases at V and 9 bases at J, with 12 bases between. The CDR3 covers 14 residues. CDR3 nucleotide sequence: TGTGCCAGCTCACCACCCACCCCTGTTGGTGAGCAGTTCTTC. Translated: CASSPPTPVGEQFF.

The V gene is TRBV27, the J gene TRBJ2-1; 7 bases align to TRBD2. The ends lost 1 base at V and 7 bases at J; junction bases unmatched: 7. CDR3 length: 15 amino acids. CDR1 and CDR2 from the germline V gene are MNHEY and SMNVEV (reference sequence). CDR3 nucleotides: TGTGCCAGCAGTTTATTGGCGGGAGTTGAGAATGAGCAGTTCTTC. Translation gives CASSLLAGVENEQFF.

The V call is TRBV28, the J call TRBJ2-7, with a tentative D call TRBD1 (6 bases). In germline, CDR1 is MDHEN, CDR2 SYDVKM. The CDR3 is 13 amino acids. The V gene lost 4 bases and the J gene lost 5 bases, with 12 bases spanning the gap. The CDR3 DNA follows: TGTGCCAGCAGTTCAGGGGTAGGCCACGAGCAGTACTTC. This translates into CASSSGVGHEQYF. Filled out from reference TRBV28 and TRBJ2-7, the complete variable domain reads DVKVTQSSRYLVKRTGEKVFLECVQDMDHENMFWYRQDPGLGLRLIYFSYDVKMKEKGDIPEGYSVSREKKERFSLILESASTNQTSMYLCASSSGVGHEQYFGPGTRLTVT.

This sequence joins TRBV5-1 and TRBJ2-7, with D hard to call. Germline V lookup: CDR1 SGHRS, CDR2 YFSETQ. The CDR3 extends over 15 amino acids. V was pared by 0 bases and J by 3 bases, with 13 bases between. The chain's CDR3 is CASSLGGNDNYEQYF. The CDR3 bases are TGCGCCAGCAGCTTGGGTGGTAACGACAACTACGAGCAGTACTTC.

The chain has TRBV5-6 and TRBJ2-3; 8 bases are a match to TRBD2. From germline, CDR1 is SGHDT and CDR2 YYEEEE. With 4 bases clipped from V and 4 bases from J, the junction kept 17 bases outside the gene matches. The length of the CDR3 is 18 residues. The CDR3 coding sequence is TGTGCCAGCAGCGTCCTCGCGGGAGGAAATCATCGGGCAGATACGCAGTATTTT. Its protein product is CASSVLAGGNHRADTQYF.

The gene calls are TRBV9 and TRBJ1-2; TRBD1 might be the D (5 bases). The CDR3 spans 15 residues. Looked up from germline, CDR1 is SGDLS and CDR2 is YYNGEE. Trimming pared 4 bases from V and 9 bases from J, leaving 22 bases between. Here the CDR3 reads CASSPSWGGEGSYTF. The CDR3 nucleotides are TGTGCCAGCAGCCCTTCTTGGGGCGGGGAGGGCAGCTACACCTTC.

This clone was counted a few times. This CDR3 reads CASSAASYEQYF. CDR3 nucleotide sequence: TGTGCCAGCTCAGCAGCCTCCTACGAGCAGTACTTC. The chain carries TRBV18 and TRBJ2-7; D gene ambiguous. This CDR3 contains 12 residues. V was pared by 5 bases and J by 0 bases, with 5 bases between. CDR1 KGHSH and CDR2 LQKENI come from the germline V gene.

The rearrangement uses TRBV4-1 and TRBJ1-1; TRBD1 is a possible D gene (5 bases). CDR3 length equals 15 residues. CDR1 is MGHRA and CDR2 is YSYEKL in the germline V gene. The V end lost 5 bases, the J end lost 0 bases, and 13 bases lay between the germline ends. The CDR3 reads CASSKTGLMNTEAFF. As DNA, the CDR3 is TGCGCCAGCAGCAAGACGGGACTTATGAACACTGAAGCTTTCTTT.